This T cell receptor (beta chain) was captured in a study of siplizumab effects on memory and regulatory T cells. Assay used: immunoSEQ multiplex PCR; TCRdb lists only in-frame clones, some missing. The data show 70,000 or so clones, with over 75% seen just once and 1.7% held by the top ten. Study-wide results and limits: Naive T cells seemed more diverse than memory cells; they also seemed major alloresponse contributors.

Of note for this clone: Its antigen is unknown.

CDR1 and CDR2 (germline): SEHNR, FQNEAQ (reference sequence). V shed 5 bases and J shed 0 bases, with 17 bases lying between them. The CDR3 contains 17 residues. Material: Tregs sorted from blood. The chain combines TRBV7-9 with TRBJ2-4, with no clear D. The TCR was taken from a human donor in good health. CDR3 loop: CASSPWADPKAKNIQYF. CDR3 in DNA: TGTGCCAGCAGCCCATGGGCGGATCCAAAAGCCAAAAACATTCAGTACTTC.